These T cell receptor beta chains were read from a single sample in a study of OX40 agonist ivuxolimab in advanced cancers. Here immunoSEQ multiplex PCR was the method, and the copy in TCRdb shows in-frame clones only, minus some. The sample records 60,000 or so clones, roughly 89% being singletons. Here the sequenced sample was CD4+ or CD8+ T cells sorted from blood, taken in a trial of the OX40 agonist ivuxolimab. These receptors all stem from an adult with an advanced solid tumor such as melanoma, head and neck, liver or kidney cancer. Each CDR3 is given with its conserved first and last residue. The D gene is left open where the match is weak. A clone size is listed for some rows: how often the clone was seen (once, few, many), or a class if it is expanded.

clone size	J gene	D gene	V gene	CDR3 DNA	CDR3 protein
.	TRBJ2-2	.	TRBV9	TGTGCCAGCACCACACCAAACACCGGGGAGCTGTTTTTT	CASTTPNTGELFF
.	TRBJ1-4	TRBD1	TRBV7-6	TGTGCCAGCAGCTTCTCGGGACAGGGCGACGAAAAACTGTTTTTT	CASSFSGQGDEKLFF
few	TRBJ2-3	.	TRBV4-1	TGCGCCAGCAGCCAAACAGGGACCACAGATACGCAGTATTTT	CASSQTGTTDTQYF
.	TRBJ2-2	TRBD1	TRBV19	TGTGCCAGCCAAACAGGGGGACACACCGGGGAGCTGTTTTTT	CASQTGGHTGELFF
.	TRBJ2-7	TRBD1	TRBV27	TGTGCCAGCAGTGGACAGGGTCCCTACGAGCAGTACTTC	CASSGQGPYEQYF
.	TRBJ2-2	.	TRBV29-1	TGCAGCGTTGAAGTAGGCCTCCTATCCGGGGAGCTGTTTTTT	CSVEVGLLSGELFF
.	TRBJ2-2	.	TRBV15	TGTGCCACCAGCAGAGATCGGGTGGTCACCGGGGAGCTGTTTTTT	CATSRDRVVTGELFF
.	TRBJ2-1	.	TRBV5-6	TGTGCCAGCAGCCTCTCGCCGGGGAATGAGCAGTTCTTC	CASSLSPGNEQFF
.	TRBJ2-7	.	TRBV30	TGTGCCTGGAGTGACACAGGGCGTTCCTACGAGCAGTACTTC	CAWSDTGRSYEQYF
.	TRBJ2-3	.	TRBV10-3	TGTGCCACGACTGGGGGTAGCACAGATACGCAGTATTTT	CATTGGSTDTQYF
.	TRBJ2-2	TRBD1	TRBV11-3	TGTGCCAGCAGCCCGACAGGGATAAACACCGGGGAGCTGTTTTTT	CASSPTGINTGELFF
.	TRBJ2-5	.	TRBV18	TGTGCCAGCTCACCATGGGGCCAACACCAAGAGACCCAGTACTTC	CASSPWGQHQETQYF
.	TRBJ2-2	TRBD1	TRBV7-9	TGTGCCAGCAGCAGAGGACAGGGGAACACCGGGGAGCTGTTTTTT	CASSRGQGNTGELFF
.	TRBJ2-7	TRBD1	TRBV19	TGTGCCAGTAGTATAGAGGCAGGGGGCGCGTACGAGCAGTACTTC	CASSIEAGGAYEQYF
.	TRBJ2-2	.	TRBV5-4	TGTGCCAGCAGCTTCCCGAACACCGGGGAGCTGTTTTTT	CASSFPNTGELFF
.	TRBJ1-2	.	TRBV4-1	TGCGCCAGCAGCCAAGGTCGGGATGACAGGCGACCAACTTATGGCTACACCTTC	CASSQGRDDRRPTYGYTF
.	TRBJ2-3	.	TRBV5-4	TGTGCCAGCAGCTCTTCCTTACGAACAGATACGCAGTATTTT	CASSSSLRTDTQYF
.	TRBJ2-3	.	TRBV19	TGTGCCAGTAGTATAGGCACAGATACGCAGTATTTT	CASSIGTDTQYF
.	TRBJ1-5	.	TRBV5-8	TGTGCCAGCAGCCGGGGGACCGGGTCGGATCAGCCCCAGCATTTT	CASSRGTGSDQPQHF
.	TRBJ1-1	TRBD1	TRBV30	TGTGCCTGGAGTGTTACAGGGGGCACTGAAGCTTTCTTT	CAWSVTGGTEAFF
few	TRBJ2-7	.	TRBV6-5	TGTGCCAGCAGTTACTCGGTCAGGCCGATCTACGAGCAGTACTTC	CASSYSVRPIYEQYF
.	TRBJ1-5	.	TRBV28	TGTGCCAGCACCTCCTCTTGGCAGCCCCAGCATTTT	CASTSSWQPQHF
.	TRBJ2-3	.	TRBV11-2	TGTGCCAGCAGCGTTAGAGATCCGTGGACAGCGGATACAGATACGCAGTATTTT	CASSVRDPWTADTDTQYF